This T cell receptor beta chain was captured by sequencing in a study of cytomegalovirus exposure and HLA in healthy donors. Background on the study: Across roughly 400 genotyped donors, 81% landed in the Caucasian-associated ancestry cluster.

Use of 60 Vbeta and 13 Jbeta primers characterized the PCR. Source study methods: A later analysis counted approximately 80 million unique TCR beta chains, around 10 million shared. The method was immunoSEQ multiplex PCR; TCRdb's version includes in-frame clones alone and lacks a portion of them. Clone size and V and J calls were adopted from that table, with D and trimming inferred from the DNA. The ten top clones account for around 0.96%, within a sample of 130,000 to 150,000 clones. Points on this clone: The antigen is undetermined.

Whole-study findings and limits: As was reported, the HLA-A and HLA-B alleles of most subjects were accurately predicted from TCR beta sequences. In vitro checks showed that a few CMV-associated chains really do target CMV antigens.

CDR3 length: 15 amino acids. V trimming: 6 bases; J trimming: 2 bases; junction bases outside the gene matches: 6. Germline-derived CDR1 and CDR2 are SEHNR and FQNEAQ (reference sequence). The J gene is TRBJ1-3, the V gene TRBV7-9; 8 bases align to TRBD1. Sequenced: PBMCs. The TCR was taken from a male donor in good health and CMV-seronegative. As DNA, the CDR3 is TGTGCCAGCAGAGAGACAGGGGACACTGGAAACACCATATATTTT. Protein: CASRETGDTGNTIYF.